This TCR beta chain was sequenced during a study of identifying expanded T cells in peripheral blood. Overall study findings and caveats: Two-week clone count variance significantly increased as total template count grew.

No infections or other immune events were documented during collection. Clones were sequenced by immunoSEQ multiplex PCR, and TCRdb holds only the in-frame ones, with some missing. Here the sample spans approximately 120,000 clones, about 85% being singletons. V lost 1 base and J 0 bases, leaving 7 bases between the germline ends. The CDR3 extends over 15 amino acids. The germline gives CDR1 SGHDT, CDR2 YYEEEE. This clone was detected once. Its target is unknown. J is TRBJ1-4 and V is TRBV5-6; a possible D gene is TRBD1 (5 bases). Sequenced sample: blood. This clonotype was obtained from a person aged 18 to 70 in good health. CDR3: CASSLLGATNEKLFF. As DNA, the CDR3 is TGTGCCAGCAGCTTGTTGGGGGCAACTAATGAAAAACTGTTTTTT.